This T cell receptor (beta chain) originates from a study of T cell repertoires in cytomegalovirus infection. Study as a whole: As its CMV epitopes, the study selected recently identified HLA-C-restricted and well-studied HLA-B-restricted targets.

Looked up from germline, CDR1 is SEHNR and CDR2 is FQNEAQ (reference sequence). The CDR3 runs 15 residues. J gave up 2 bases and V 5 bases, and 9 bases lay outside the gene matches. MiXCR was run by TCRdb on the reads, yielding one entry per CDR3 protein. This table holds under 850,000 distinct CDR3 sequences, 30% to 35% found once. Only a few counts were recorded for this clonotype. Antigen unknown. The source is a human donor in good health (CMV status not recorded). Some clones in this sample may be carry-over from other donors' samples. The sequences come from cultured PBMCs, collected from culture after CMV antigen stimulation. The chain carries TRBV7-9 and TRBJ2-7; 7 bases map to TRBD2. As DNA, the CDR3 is TGTGCCAGCAGCCCCCCGTGGGGGGGGACCTACGAGCAGTACTTC. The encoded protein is CASSPPWGGTYEQYF.